The 9 T cell receptor beta chains listed next were all sequenced from one sample in a study of blood T cell repertoires in COVID-19. Repertoires were generated with immunoSEQ multiplex PCR, while TCRdb's copy carries only in-frame clones and drops some. In the table there are over 150,000 clones, over 60% of which are singletons. Sequencing used peripheral blood. Receptor source: an elderly woman with acute or convalescent COVID-19.

This chain links TRBV7-8 with TRBJ1-2; the match to TRBD1 covers 7 bases. The V segment lost 0 bases and the J segment 4 bases; nucleotides outside the gene matches: 5. Germline CDR1 SGHVS, CDR2 FQNEAQ. CDR3 length: 15 residues. The CDR3 nucleotides read TGTGCCAGCAGCTTAGCGCTAGGGGGCTTCTATGGCTACACCTTC. Amino acids: CASSLALGGFYGYTF.

The chain is built from TRBV4-1 and TRBJ2-5, with 8 bases identical to TRBD2. This CDR3 contains 15 residues. With V trimmed by 1 base and J by 4 bases, 5 bases remained unmatched. Per germline, CDR1 MGHRA and CDR2 YSYEKL. For the CDR3, the DNA is TGCGCCAGCAGCCAAGTGGAGCGGGAGCGAGAGACCCAGTACTTC. It is translated as CASSQVERERETQYF.

The chain employs TRBV25-1 and TRBJ2-7; D unresolved. Germline CDR1 MGHDK, CDR2 SYGVNS. V was trimmed by 0 bases and J by 3 bases, leaving 3 bases between them. There are 12 residues in the CDR3. CDR3 nucleotides: TGTGCCAGCAGTGAATATAACTACGAGCAGTACTTC. This sequence encodes CASSEYNYEQYF.

In its sample, this clone was seen once. The chain links TRBV5-1 to TRBJ1-5, with 8 positions matching TRBD1. The CDR3 spans 16 residues. Germline V gene lookup returns CDR1 SGHRS and CDR2 YFSETQ. J lost 7 bases, V lost 1 base, and 10 bases had no gene match. The CDR3 DNA sequence: TGCGCCAGCAGCTTGATCCCAGGGGGCGCGGGGCAGCCCCAGCATTTT. The encoded protein is CASSLIPGGAGQPQHF.

The chain recombines TRBV6-5 with TRBJ1-6; D is perhaps TRBD1 (5 bases). Germline CDR1 is MNHEY and CDR2 is SVGAGI. The CDR3 extends over 13 amino acids. V gave up 5 bases and J gave up 8 bases, with 10 bases separating them. The CDR3 DNA is TGTGCCAGCAGTAGGGGAGGGTATTCACCCCTCCACTTT. The encoded protein is CASSRGGYSPLHF.

In its sample, this clone was seen a few times. The chain combines TRBV5-1 with TRBJ2-1; 7 bases are a match to TRBD2. With V trimmed by 4 bases and J by 0 bases, 4 bases remained unmatched. Germline V lookup: CDR1 SGHRS, CDR2 YFSETQ. The CDR3 loop spans 15 amino acids. The DNA for the CDR3 is TGCGCCAGCAGCCCTCAGCGGGACTCCTACAATGAGCAGTTCTTC. Its translation is CASSPQRDSYNEQFF.

V gene TRBV5-4 combines with J gene TRBJ1-4, with D possibly matching TRBD1 (5 bases). V lost 4 bases, J lost 4 bases, and 17 bases lay in between. Germline CDR1 and CDR2: SGHNT and YYREEE (reference sequence). There are 16 residues in the CDR3. CDR3 in amino acids: CASSLKSRAINEKLFF. The CDR3 bases are TGTGCCAGCAGCCTAAAATCCAGGGCCATTAATGAAAAACTGTTTTTT.

This clone was seen once. The V gene is TRBV6-9, the J gene TRBJ1-5, with 7 bases identical to TRBD1. The trim removed 5 bases at V and 2 bases at J, leaving 18 bases unmatched. The CDR3 has 19 amino acids. The V gene's germline CDR1 is MNHGY and CDR2 SVAAGI. The CDR3 spells CASSPQTGRGPQGNQPQHF. The CDR3 DNA reads TGTGCCAGCAGTCCCCAGACAGGGAGAGGGCCCCAGGGCAATCAGCCCCAGCATTTT.

Here the CDR3 reads CATSDTQGWNEQFF. DNA for the CDR3: TGTGCCACCAGTGATACTCAGGGGTGGAATGAGCAGTTCTTC. This chain links TRBV24-1 with TRBJ2-1; D is perhaps TRBD1 (6 bases). With 3 bases removed from V and 7 bases from J, the gap between germline ends came to 12 bases. The CDR3 spans 14 residues. Germline loops: CDR1 KGHDR, CDR2 SFDVKD.